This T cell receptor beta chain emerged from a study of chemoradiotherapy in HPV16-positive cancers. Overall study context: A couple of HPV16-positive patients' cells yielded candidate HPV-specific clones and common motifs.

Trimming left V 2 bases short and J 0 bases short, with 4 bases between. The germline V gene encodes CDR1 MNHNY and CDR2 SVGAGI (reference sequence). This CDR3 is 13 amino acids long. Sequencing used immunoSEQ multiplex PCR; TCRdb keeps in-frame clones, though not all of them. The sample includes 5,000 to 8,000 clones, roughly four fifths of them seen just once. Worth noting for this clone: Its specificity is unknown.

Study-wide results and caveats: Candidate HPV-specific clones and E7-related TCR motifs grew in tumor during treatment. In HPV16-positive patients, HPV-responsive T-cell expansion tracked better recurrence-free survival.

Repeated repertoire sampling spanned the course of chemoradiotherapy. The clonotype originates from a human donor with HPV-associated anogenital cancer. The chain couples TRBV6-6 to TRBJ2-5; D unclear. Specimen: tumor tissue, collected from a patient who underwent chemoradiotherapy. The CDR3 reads CASSYVNQETQYF. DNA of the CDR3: TGTGCCAGCAGTTACGTCAACCAAGAGACCCAGTACTTC.